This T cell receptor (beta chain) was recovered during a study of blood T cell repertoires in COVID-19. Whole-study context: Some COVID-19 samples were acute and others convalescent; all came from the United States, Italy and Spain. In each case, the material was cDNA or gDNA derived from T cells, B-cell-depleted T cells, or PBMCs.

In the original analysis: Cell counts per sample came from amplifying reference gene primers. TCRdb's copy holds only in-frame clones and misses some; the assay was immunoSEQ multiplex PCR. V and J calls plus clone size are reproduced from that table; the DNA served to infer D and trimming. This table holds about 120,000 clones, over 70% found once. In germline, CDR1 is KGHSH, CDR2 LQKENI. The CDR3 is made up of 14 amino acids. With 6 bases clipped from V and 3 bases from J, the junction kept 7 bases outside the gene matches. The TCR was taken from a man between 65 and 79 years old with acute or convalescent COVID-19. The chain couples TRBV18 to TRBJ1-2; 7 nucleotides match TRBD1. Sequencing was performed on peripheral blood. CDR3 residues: CASSRDRADYGYTF. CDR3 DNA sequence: TGTGCCAGCTCCCGAGACAGGGCCGACTATGGCTACACCTTC.